This TCR beta chain was sequenced in a study of T cell responses to AZD1222 COVID-19 vaccine. Deletions cut 0 bases from V and 9 bases from J, with 12 bases between. CDR3 length: 15 amino acids. CDR1 and CDR2 from the germline V gene are LGHNA and YNFKEQ. Study observations and caveats: Only a handful of people who got AZD1222 tested seropositive at baseline. Vaccination with two AZD1222 doses was followed by a rise in Spike-specific TCR breadth and depth.

Comment on this clone: The antigen is not known.

The repertoire was sequenced with immunoSEQ multiplex PCR; TCRdb's copy has only in-frame clones and lacks some. Of around 100,000 clones listed, 90% are singletons. V and J are TRBV4-2 and TRBJ1-6; D remains unclear. Material: peripheral blood, obtained on day 0 of AZD1222 vaccination. This clonotype was sampled from an adult in good health. The DNA of the CDR3 is TGTGCCAGCAGCCAAGATCAAGGATTACCTTCACCCCTCCACTTT. Translating gives CASSQDQGLPSPLHF.